Below are 11 T cell receptor beta chains sequenced from a single sample in a study of blood T cells in healthy people across ages. Combining a sample-barcoded 5' primer with a J-beta primer mix, a second PCR ran for 7 to 11 cycles. TCRdb used MiXCR to reprocess the 5' RACE reads, holding one entry per CDR3 protein. Counted here are 700,000 or so distinct CDR3 sequences, about a fifth occurring once; the ten biggest clones make up about 22%. Sequencing input: blood. Receptors originate from a man between 65 and 79 years old in good health.

Regarding this clonotype: At one end, the junction sequence differs from germline, possibly due to a read error. The gene calls are TRBV12-3 or TRBV12-4 and TRBJ2-5; 9 nucleotides align to TRBD1. This CDR3 contains 17 residues. CDR3 bases: TGTGCCAGCAGTTTATCGAAGACAGGGGGATACCAAGGGACCCAGTACTTC. Protein product: CASSLSKTGGYQGTQYF.

This clonotype has just a few counts. The chain couples TRBV10-3 to TRBJ2-1, with D possibly matching TRBD1 (6 bases). The ends were cut back, 0 bases at V and 5 bases at J, with 11 bases in the middle. CDR1 and CDR2 (germline): ENHRY, SYGVKD. This CDR3 region has 15 residues. The CDR3 reads CAISESGGQDNEQFF. CDR3 nucleotide sequence: TGTGCCATCAGTGAGTCTGGGGGCCAAGACAATGAGCAGTTCTTC.

The chain links TRBV18 to TRBJ2-1, with 8 bases aligning to TRBD2. The better agreement between TRBJ2-7 and the DNA end casts doubt on the J call. The germline gives CDR1 KGHSH, CDR2 LQKENI. CDR3 size: 17 residues. Here the CDR3 reads CASSRGLAGATEGEQYF. CDR3 nucleotides: TGTGCCAGCTCACGGGGCCTAGCGGGTGCCACAGAAGGGGAGCAGTACTTC.

The CDR3 nucleotides read TGCAGTGCCCACCCCCGGGAGATCCCCTACGAGCAGTACTTC. Protein: CSAHPREIPYEQYF. This chain links TRBV20-1 with TRBJ2-1; maybe TRBD2 (6 bases). The last part of the DNA fits TRBJ2-7 better; the J call may be wrong. This CDR3 contains 14 residues. From germline, CDR1 is DFQATT and CDR2 SNEGSKA (reference sequence).

Concerning this clonotype itself: This CDR3 fails to terminate in the conserved phenylalanine or tryptophan, so it likely reflects a read error. The V call is TRBV7-8, the J call TRBJ2-6; TRBD1 matches 7 bases. With V trimmed by 2 bases and J by 4 bases, 11 bases remained unmatched. Germline CDR1 reads SGHVS; CDR2 reads FQNEAQ. CDR3 length: 18 amino acids. The CDR3 spells CASSLPTGFRSGANVLTL. The CDR3 DNA reads as TGTGCCAGCAGCTTACCGACAGGGTTTCGGTCCGGGGCCAACGTCCTGACTCTC.

The gene calls are TRBV7-2 and TRBJ2-1, with a weak D call TRBD2 (6 bases). V was clipped by 5 bases and J by 2 bases, with 16 bases between them. CDR1 is SGHTA and CDR2 is FQGNSA in the germline V gene. The CDR3 sequence is 16 residues long. Here the CDR3 DNA reads TGTGCCAGCAGCCTACGGACTATCCCACCCTACAATGAGCAGTTCTTC. Its protein is CASSLRTIPPYNEQFF.

The sample holds a few counts of this clonotype. V usage is TRBV24-1 and J usage is TRBJ2-3, with 12 positions matching TRBD1. The J call may be wrong; the DNA end is better matched by TRBJ1-5. The length of the CDR3 is 17 residues. Per the germline V gene, CDR1 is KGHDR and CDR2 is SFDVKD. DNA of the CDR3: TGTGCCACCAGGGAGACTTATGGGACAGGGGGCACAGATACGCAGCATTTT. This translates into CATRETYGTGGTDTQHF.

The chain has TRBV13 and TRBJ2-7, with no clear D. This CDR3 comprises 13 residues. V was clipped by 5 bases and J by 5 bases, with 13 bases between them. Germline V gene sequence: CDR1 PRHDT, CDR2 FYEKMQ (reference sequence). The DNA for the CDR3 is TGTGCCAGCAGCCCACCCCTTCGCGACGAGCAGTACTTC. Protein sequence: CASSPPLRDEQYF.

The table lists this clonotype with many counts. The DNA for the CDR3 is TGCAGTGCCAACCGGAAACGGGACAGGGTCTATGGCTACACCTTC. Translating gives CSANRKRDRVYGYTF. The rearrangement links TRBV20-1 to TRBJ1-2, with TRBD1 matching 9 bases. V was pared by 6 bases and J by 4 bases, with 12 bases of the junction left unmatched. Germline V gene lookup returns CDR1 DFQATT and CDR2 SNEGSKA (reference sequence). The CDR3 sequence is 15 residues long.

The sample holds many counts of this clonotype. This chain connects TRBV28 to TRBJ1-5; 8 positions agree with TRBD1. This CDR3 spans 14 amino acids. J was trimmed by 7 bases and V by 7 bases; bases with no gene match: 9. CDR1 and CDR2 (germline): MDHEN, SYDVKM. CDR3 in amino acids: CASMAGGAGQPQHF. The CDR3 DNA follows: TGTGCCAGCATGGCAGGGGGCGCGGGGCAGCCCCAGCATTTT.

This clonotype has just a few counts. This chain uses TRBV24-1 with TRBJ1-1; 11 bases are shared with TRBD1. The V gene's germline CDR1 is KGHDR and CDR2 SFDVKD. CDR3 length: 15 amino acids. Trimming took 2 bases from V and 4 from J; bases not matched to a gene: 2. DNA for the CDR3: TGTGCCACCAGTGATTCAGGGACAGGGGGCACTGAAGCTTTCTTT. Amino acids: CATSDSGTGGTEAFF.